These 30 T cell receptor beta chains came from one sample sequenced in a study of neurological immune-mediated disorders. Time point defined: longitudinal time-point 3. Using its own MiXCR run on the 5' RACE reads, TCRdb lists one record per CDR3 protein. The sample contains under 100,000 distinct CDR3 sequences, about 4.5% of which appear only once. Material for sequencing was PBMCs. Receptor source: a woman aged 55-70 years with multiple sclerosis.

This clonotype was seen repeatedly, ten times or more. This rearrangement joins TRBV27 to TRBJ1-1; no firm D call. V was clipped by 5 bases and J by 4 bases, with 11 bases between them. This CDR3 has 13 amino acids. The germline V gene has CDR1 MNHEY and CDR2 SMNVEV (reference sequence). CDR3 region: CASSPWAGTEAFF. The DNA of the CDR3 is TGTGCCAGCAGTCCCTGGGCGGGCACTGAAGCTTTCTTT.

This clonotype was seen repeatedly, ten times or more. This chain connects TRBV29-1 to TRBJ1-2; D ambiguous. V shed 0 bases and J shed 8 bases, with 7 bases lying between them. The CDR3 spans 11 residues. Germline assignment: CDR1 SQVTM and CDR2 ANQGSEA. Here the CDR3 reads CSVEDPGGYTF. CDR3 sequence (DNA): TGCAGCGTTGAAGATCCTGGAGGCTACACCTTC.

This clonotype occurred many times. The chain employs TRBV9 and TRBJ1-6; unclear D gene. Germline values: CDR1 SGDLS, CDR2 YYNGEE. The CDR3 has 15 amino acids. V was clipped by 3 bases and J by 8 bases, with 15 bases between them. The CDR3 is CASSASRVPHSPLHF. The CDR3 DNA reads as TGTGCCAGCAGCGCGAGCCGGGTTCCGCATTCACCCCTCCACTTT.

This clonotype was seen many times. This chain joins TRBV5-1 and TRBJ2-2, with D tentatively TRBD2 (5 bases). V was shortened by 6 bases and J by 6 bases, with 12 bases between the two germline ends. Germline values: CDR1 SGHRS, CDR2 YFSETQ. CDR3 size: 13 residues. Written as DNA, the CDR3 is TGCGCCAGCACCCGTCTAGCATCCGGGGAGCTGTTTTTT. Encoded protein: CASTRLASGELFF.

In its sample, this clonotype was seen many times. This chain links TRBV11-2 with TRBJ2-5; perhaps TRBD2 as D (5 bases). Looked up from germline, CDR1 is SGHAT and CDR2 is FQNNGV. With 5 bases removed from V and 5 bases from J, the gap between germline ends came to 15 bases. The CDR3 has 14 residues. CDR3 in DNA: TGTGCCAGCAGCCTATATAGCGATGTGGAGACCCAGTACTTC. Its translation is CASSLYSDVETQYF.

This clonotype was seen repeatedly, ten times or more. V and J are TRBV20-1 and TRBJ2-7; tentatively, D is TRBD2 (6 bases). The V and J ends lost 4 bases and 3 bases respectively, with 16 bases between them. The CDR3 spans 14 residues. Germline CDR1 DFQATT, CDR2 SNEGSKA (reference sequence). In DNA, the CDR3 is TGCAGTGCTATGGGGGGTGCAGGGAACTACGAGCAGTACTTC. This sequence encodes CSAMGGAGNYEQYF.

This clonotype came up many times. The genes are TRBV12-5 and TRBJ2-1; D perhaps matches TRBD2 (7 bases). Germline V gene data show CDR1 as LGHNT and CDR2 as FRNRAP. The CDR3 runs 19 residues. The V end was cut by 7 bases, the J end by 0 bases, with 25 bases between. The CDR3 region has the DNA TGTGCTAGTGCCCGCTCAGCCGGGGGGCAGGGAAGCTCCTACAATGAGCAGTTCTTC. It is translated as CASARSAGGQGSSYNEQFF. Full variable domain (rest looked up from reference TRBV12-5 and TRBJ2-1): DARVTQTPRHKVTEMGQEVTMRCQPILGHNTVFWYRQTMMQGLELLAYFRNRAPLDDSGMPKDRFSAEMPDATLATLKIQPSEPRDSAVYFCASARSAGGQGSSYNEQFFGPGTRLTVL.

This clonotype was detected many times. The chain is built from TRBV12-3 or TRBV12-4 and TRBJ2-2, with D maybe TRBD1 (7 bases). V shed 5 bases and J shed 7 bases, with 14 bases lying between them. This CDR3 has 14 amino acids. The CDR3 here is CASSPQGEVGELFF. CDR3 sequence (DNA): TGTGCCAGCAGTCCCCAGGGGGAGGTCGGGGAGCTGTTTTTT.

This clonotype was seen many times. The CDR3 protein is CASSLLAGANTGELFF. The CDR3 DNA is TGTGCCAGCAGCTTACTAGCGGGGGCGAACACCGGGGAGCTGTTTTTT. The V gene is TRBV7-2, the J gene TRBJ2-2, with 10 bases that match TRBD2. This CDR3 is 16 amino acids long. The V segment lost 2 bases and the J segment 0 bases; nucleotides outside the gene matches: 0. The V gene's germline CDR1 is SGHTA and CDR2 FQGNSA.

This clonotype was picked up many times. CDR3 DNA: TGTGCCAGCAGTTTCTGGGGCGCGTCAGGATACAATGAGCAGTTCTTC. Its protein is CASSFWGASGYNEQFF. The chain is built from TRBV27 and TRBJ2-1; TRBD1 might be the D (5 bases). From germline, CDR1 is MNHEY and CDR2 SMNVEV (reference sequence). Trimming took 3 bases from V and 4 from J, leaving 16 bases between them. CDR3 length equals 16 residues.

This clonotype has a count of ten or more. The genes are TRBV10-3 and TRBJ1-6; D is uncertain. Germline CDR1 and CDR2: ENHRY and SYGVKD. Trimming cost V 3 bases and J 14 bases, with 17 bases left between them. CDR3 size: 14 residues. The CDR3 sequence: CAISEELISNTLHF. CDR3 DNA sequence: TGTGCCATCAGTGAAGAGCTCATATCGAACACCCTCCACTTT.

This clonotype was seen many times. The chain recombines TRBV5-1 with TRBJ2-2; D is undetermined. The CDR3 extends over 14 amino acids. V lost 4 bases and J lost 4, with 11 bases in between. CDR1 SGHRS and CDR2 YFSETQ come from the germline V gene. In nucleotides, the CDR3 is TGCGCCAGCAGCCCCCCGACCGTCACCGGGGAGCTGTTTTTT. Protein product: CASSPPTVTGELFF.

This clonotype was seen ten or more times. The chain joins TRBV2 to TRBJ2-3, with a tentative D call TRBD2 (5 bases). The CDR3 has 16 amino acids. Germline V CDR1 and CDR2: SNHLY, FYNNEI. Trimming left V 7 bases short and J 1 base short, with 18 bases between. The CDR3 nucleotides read TGTGCCAGCACGGAGGCGTTTGCTAGTGGCACAGATACGCAGTATTTT. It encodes CASTEAFASGTDTQYF. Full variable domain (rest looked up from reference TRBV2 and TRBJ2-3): EPEVTQTPSHQVTQMGQEVILRCVPISNHLYFYWYRQILGQKVEFLVSFYNNEISEKSEIFDDQFSVERPDGSNFTLKIRSTKLEDSAMYFCASTEAFASGTDTQYFGPGTRLTVL.

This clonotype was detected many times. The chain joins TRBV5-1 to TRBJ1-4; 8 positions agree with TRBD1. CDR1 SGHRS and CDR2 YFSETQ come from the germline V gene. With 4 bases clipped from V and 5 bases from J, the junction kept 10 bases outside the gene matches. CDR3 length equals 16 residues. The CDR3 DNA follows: TGCGCCAGCAGCCTCGACCGGACAGGGCGGAATGAAAAACTGTTTTTT. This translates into CASSLDRTGRNEKLFF.

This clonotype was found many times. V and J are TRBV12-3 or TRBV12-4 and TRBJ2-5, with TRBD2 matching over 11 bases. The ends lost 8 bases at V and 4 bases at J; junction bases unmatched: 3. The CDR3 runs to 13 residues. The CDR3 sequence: CASRLAGGETQYF. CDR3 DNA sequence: TGTGCCAGCCGGCTAGCGGGGGGAGAGACCCAGTACTTC.

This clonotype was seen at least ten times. The CDR3 DNA reads TGTGCCAGCAGCCAAGACGTGGGCTACGAGCAGTACTTC. Translating it yields CASSQDVGYEQYF. V gene TRBV4-2 combines with J gene TRBJ2-7; D call uncertain. The CDR3 loop spans 13 amino acids. Germline CDR1 and CDR2: LGHNA and YNFKEQ. Trimming pared 0 bases from V and 3 bases from J, leaving 6 bases between.

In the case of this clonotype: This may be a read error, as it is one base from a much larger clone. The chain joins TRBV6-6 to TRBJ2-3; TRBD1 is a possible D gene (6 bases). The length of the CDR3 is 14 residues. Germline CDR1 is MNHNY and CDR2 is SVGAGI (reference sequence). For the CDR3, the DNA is TGTGTCAGCTCAAGGACAGTTAGCACAGATACGCAGTATTTT. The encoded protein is CVSSRTVSTDTQYF.

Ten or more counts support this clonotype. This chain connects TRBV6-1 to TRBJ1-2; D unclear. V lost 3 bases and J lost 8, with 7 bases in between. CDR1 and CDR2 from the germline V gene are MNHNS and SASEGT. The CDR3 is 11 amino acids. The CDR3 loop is CASSDGVGYTF. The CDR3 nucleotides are TGTGCCAGCAGTGACGGGGTCGGCTACACCTTC.

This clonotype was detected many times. In nucleotides, the CDR3 is TGTGCCAGCAGCTTAGGTGACTTTCCGCCCCAGCATTTT. It encodes CASSLGDFPPQHF. This chain joins TRBV7-6 and TRBJ1-5; the D is unclear. CDR1 and CDR2 (germline): SGHVS, FNYEAQ. The CDR3 totals 13 residues. V dropped 1 base and J dropped 9 bases, with 10 bases sitting between them.

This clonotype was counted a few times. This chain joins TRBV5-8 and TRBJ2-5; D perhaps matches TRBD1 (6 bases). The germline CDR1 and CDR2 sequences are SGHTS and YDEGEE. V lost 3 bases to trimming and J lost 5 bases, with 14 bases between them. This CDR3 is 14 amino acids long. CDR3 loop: CASSSNRVWETQYF. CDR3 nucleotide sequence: TGTGCCAGCAGCTCTAACAGGGTTTGGGAGACCCAGTACTTC.

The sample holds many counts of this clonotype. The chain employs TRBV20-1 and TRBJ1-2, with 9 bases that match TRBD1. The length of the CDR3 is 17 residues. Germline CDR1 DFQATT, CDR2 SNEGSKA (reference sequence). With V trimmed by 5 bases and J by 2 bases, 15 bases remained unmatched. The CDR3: CSAQSGGSTGGNYGYTF. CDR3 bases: TGCAGTGCTCAGAGTGGGGGTTCGACAGGGGGAAACTATGGCTACACCTTC.

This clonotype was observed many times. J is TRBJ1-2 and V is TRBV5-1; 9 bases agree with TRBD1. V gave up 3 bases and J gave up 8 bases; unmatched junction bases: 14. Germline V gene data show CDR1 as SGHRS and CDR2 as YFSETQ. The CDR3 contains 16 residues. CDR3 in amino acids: CASSYGSTGGATGYTF. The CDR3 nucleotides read TGCGCCAGCAGCTACGGAAGCACAGGGGGCGCAACGGGCTACACCTTC.

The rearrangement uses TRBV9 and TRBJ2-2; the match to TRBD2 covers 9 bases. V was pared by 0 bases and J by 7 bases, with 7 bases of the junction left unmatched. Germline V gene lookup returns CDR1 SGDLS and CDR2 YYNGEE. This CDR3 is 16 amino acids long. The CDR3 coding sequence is TGTGCCAGCAGCGTAGGCGGCGGGGGGGCCCACGGGGAGCTGTTTTTT. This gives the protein CASSVGGGGAHGELFF.

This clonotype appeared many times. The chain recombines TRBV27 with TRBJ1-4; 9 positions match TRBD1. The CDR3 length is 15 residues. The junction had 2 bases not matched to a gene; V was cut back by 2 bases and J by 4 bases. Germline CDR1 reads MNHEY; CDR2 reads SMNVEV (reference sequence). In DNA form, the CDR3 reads TGTGCCAGCAGTTTAGAGGGACAGGGTAATGAAAAACTGTTTTTT. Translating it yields CASSLEGQGNEKLFF.

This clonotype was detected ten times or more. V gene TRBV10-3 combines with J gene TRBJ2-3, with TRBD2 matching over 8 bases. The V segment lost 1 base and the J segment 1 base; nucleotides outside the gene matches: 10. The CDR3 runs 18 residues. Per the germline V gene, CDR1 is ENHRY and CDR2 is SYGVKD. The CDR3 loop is CAISEWGAGGDGTDTQYF. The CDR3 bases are TGTGCCATCAGTGAGTGGGGGGCGGGAGGAGATGGCACAGATACGCAGTATTTT.

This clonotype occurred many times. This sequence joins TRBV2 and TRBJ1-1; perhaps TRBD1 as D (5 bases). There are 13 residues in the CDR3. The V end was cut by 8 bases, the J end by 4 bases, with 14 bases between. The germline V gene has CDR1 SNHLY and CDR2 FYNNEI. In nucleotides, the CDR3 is TGTGCCAGCCAACGGGGGGGGACCACTGAAGCTTTCTTT. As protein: CASQRGGTTEAFF.

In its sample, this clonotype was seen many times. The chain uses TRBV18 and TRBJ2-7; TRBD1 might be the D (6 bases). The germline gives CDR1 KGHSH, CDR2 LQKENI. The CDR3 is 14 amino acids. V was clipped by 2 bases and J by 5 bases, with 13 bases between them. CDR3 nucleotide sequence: TGTGCCAGCTCACCATCTACAGGGAGCCACGAGCAGTACTTC. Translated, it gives CASSPSTGSHEQYF.

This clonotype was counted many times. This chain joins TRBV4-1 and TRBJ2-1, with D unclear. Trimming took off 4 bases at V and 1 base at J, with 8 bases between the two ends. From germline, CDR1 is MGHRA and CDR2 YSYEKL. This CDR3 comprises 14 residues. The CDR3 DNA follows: TGCGCCAGCAGCCCAAGAGGATCCTACAATGAGCAGTTCTTC. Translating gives CASSPRGSYNEQFF.

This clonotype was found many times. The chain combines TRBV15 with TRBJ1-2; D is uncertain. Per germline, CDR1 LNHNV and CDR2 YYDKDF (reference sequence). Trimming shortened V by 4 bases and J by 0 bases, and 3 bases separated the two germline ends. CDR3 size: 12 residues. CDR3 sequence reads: CATSNTNYGYTF. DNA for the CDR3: TGTGCCACCAGCAACACTAACTATGGCTACACCTTC.

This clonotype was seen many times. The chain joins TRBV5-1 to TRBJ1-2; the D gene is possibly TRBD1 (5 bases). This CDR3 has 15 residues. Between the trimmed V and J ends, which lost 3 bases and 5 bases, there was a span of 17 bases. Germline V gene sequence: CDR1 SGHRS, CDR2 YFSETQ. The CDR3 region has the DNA TGCGCCAGCAGCTCAGACTTCGGGACCCAATATGGCTACACCTTC. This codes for CASSSDFGTQYGYTF.